The 11 T cell receptor beta chains below come from one sample, sequenced in a study of regulatory T cells in long-lasting Graves disease. Researchers made TCR beta libraries by using iRepertoire HTBI primers and running Arm-PCR on CDR3 regions. TCRdb ran MiXCR on the multiplex PCR reads and lists one entry per CDR3 protein. The sample has 240,000 or so distinct CDR3 sequences, 20% seen once; the top ten hold over 11%. Documented time point: newly diagnosed GD, antithyroid drugs for less than 3 months. From RNA extracted from PBMCs, the TCR library was made. The sample here was peripheral blood mononuclear cells (PBMCs), taken at new diagnosis, from a patient treated with antithyroid drugs. The receptors shown here come from a female donor with Graves disease.

The chain has TRBV6-1 and TRBJ2-1, with D unresolved. The V gene lost 3 bases and the J gene lost 6 bases, with 3 bases spanning the gap. Germline V gene lookup returns CDR1 MNHNS and CDR2 SASEGT. This CDR3 has 11 amino acids. CDR3 DNA: TGTGCCAGCAGTGAGGTCAATGAGCAGTTCTTC. This encodes CASSEVNEQFF.

This clonotype was picked up many times. V and J are TRBV20-1 and TRBJ1-1; 8 nucleotides agree with TRBD1. J gave up 7 bases and V 1 base, and 8 bases lay outside the gene matches. The CDR3 runs to 14 residues. Germline loops: CDR1 DFQATT, CDR2 SNEGSKA (reference sequence). CDR3 protein: CSARVYRGALEAFF. CDR3 DNA sequence: TGCAGTGCTAGAGTTTACAGGGGGGCCCTTGAAGCTTTCTTT.

V usage is TRBV5-4 and J usage is TRBJ2-3, with D perhaps TRBD1 (6 bases). The DNA end favors TRBJ2-1, so the J call may be wrong. Germline V gene lookup returns CDR1 SGHNT and CDR2 YYREEE (reference sequence). The CDR3 covers 14 residues. Written as DNA, the CDR3 is TGTGCCAGCAGCTTGCCGGAAGGGGGTAATGAGCAGTTCTTC. Translation: CASSLPEGGNEQFF.

The rearrangement uses TRBV4-3 and TRBJ1-4; possible D gene TRBD1, 6 bases. Germline CDR1 and CDR2: LGHNA and YSLEER. V lost 4 bases, J lost 0 bases, and 21 bases lay in between. The CDR3 is made up of 19 amino acids. The CDR3 coding sequence is TGCGCCAGCAGCCTCGGGGGAGCCGGGACATCGGCAACTAATGAAAAACTGTTTTTT. This codes for CASSLGGAGTSATNEKLFF.

Ten or more counts support this clonotype. The rearrangement uses TRBV19 and TRBJ2-1, with 11 bases matching TRBD1. The ends lost 4 bases at V and 0 bases at J; junction bases unmatched: 14. Germline assignment: CDR1 LNHDA and CDR2 SQIVND (reference sequence). There are 20 residues in the CDR3. DNA for the CDR3: TGTGCCAGTAGTAAACTCGGGACAGGGGGTCTCTCTAGCTCCTACAATGAGCAGTTCTTC. Its translation: CASSKLGTGGLSSSYNEQFF.

This clonotype was seen a few times. In DNA form, the CDR3 reads TGTGCCAGCAGCGACCGGGGGGAAGAGACCCAGTACTTC. This gives the protein CASSDRGEETQYF. The rearrangement uses TRBV12-3 or TRBV12-4 and TRBJ2-5; 7 positions agree with TRBD2. This CDR3 has 13 amino acids. Germline trimming cut 6 bases from V and 3 bases from J; bases unmatched to any gene: 4.

The chain carries TRBV29-1 and TRBJ2-2; 9 bases are shared with TRBD2. The CDR3 extends over 15 amino acids. The V gene's germline CDR1 is SQVTM and CDR2 ANQGSEA. V shed 1 base and J 5 bases; nucleotides not matched to a gene: 5. The CDR3 DNA sequence: TGCAGCGTTGAAGGAAGCCTAGCGGGAACCGGGGAGCTGTTTTTT. It specifies CSVEGSLAGTGELFF.

The chain couples TRBV5-4 to TRBJ2-5; 9 positions agree with TRBD2. From germline, CDR1 is SGHNT and CDR2 YYREEE (reference sequence). Unmatched junction bases numbered 9, after V lost 1 base and J lost 5 bases. This CDR3 is 16 amino acids long. CDR3 protein: CASSLTAGGPGETQYF. The CDR3 DNA sequence: TGTGCCAGCAGCTTGACCGCGGGAGGGCCGGGGGAGACCCAGTACTTC.

This clonotype was seen at least ten times. The V call is TRBV20-1, the J call TRBJ2-2; D call uncertain. Between the trimmed V and J ends, which lost 4 bases and 3 bases, there was a span of 15 bases. This CDR3 has 15 residues. CDR1 DFQATT and CDR2 SNEGSKA come from the germline V gene (reference sequence). The CDR3 sequence is CSATRQTADTGELFF. In DNA, the CDR3 is TGCAGTGCTACCCGGCAGACGGCGGACACCGGGGAGCTGTTTTTT.

This clonotype was seen many times. This chain connects TRBV27 to TRBJ2-3; unclear D gene. The CDR3 runs 14 residues. Trimming removed 5 bases at V and 3 bases at J, with 12 bases between. Germline CDR1 reads MNHEY; CDR2 reads SMNVEV (reference sequence). The CDR3 DNA follows: TGTGCCAGCAGTGCCCGACCCTGGACAGATACGCAGTATTTT. It specifies CASSARPWTDTQYF.

Ten or more counts support this clonotype. The chain links TRBV15 to TRBJ2-7; D remains unclear. The ends were cut back, 1 base at V and 1 base at J, with 14 bases in the middle. The CDR3 sequence is 16 residues long. CDR1 and CDR2 from the germline V gene are LNHNV and YYDKDF (reference sequence). The CDR3 DNA reads TGTGCCACCAGCAGAGTCGGTCGGTCACCTTCCTACGAGCAGTACTTC. Encoded protein: CATSRVGRSPSYEQYF.